This T cell receptor beta chain was identified during a study of T cell changes during pregnancy in multiple sclerosis. V shed 5 bases, J shed 4 bases, and the junction held 11 bases outside the gene matches. The germline V gene encodes CDR1 SEHNR and CDR2 FQNEAQ (reference sequence). The CDR3 extends over 19 amino acids. TCRdb keeps only in-frame clones here, not all; method: immunoSEQ multiplex PCR. Among fewer than 70,000 clones, roughly 89% were seen once, and the ten largest hold roughly 1.5%. This chain links TRBV7-9 with TRBJ2-2, with TRBD2 matching over 15 bases. Material: peripheral blood, obtained in the second trimester of pregnancy. This receptor was taken from a female donor with multiple sclerosis, enrolled in a pregnancy study. This chain's CDR3 is CASSRPGTSGRRVTGELFF. In DNA, the CDR3 is TGTGCCAGCAGCCGTCCCGGGACTAGCGGGAGGCGGGTCACCGGGGAGCTGTTTTTT.